Below are 22 T cell receptor beta chains sequenced from a single sample in a study of regulatory T cells in long-lasting Graves disease. Noted time point: persistent/refractory GD, antithyroid drugs over 5 years with positive TRAb. TCR sequences were obtained from RNA taken from PBMCs. Construction of TCR beta libraries relied on iRepertoire HTBI primers and on Arm-PCR targeting CDR3 regions. TCRdb independently ran MiXCR on the multiplex PCR reads; one entry per CDR3 protein. The repertoire has some 370,000 distinct CDR3 sequences, 20% to 25% of them found once; the top ten carry approximately 30%. Sequenced material: peripheral blood mononuclear cells (PBMCs), taken when the disease was refractory, from a patient treated with antithyroid drugs. These receptor sequences come from a woman between 40 and 55 years old with Graves disease.

The chain is built from TRBV7-6 and TRBJ1-1; no definite D call. Germline-derived CDR1 and CDR2 are SGHVS and FNYEAQ. This CDR3 has 13 amino acids. V dropped 7 bases and J dropped 0 bases, with 9 bases sitting between them. DNA of the CDR3: TGTGCCAGCAAGAAGACGGTGAACACTGAAGCTTTCTTT. It is translated as CASKKTVNTEAFF.

J is TRBJ1-3 and V is TRBV7-9; D is unclear. The germline CDR1 and CDR2 sequences are SEHNR and FQNEAQ (reference sequence). CDR3 length: 15 residues. V was cut by 5 bases and J by 0 bases, with 11 bases left in between. The CDR3 nucleotides read TGTGCCAGCAGCACCGCCTCAAGCTCTGGAAACACCATATATTTT. Its translation: CASSTASSSGNTIYF.

This clonotype was found many times. The V gene is TRBV15, the J gene TRBJ1-5, with a tentative D call TRBD1 (5 bases). The CDR3 totals 20 residues. The V end was cut by 0 bases, the J end by 0 bases, with 21 bases between. Per germline, CDR1 LNHNV and CDR2 YYDKDF (reference sequence). CDR3: CATSRETFFGAAYSNQPQHF. For the CDR3, the DNA is TGTGCCACCAGCAGAGAGACCTTTTTTGGGGCAGCCTATAGCAATCAGCCCCAGCATTTT.

This clonotype was picked up one time. This chain joins TRBV30 and TRBJ1-5; D remains unclear. The CDR3 is 13 residues long. Germline values: CDR1 GTSNPN, CDR2 SVGIG (reference sequence). Trimming left V 2 bases short and J 3 bases short, with 8 bases between. The CDR3 protein is CAWSPTPNQPQHF. As DNA, the CDR3 is TGTGCCTGGAGTCCGACTCCCAATCAGCCCCAGCATTTT.

This clonotype occurred many times. The chain links TRBV6-1 to TRBJ2-5; D ambiguous. With 4 bases removed from V and 5 bases from J, the gap between germline ends came to 14 bases. Germline assignment: CDR1 MNHNS and CDR2 SASEGT. This CDR3 has 14 amino acids. The CDR3 DNA reads TGTGCCAGCAGTGCCCCCAGGAGCACGGAGACCCAGTACTTC. This translates into CASSAPRSTETQYF.

The table lists this clonotype with many counts. The V gene is TRBV28, the J gene TRBJ2-6, with D possibly TRBD2 on 5 matching bases. The CDR3 consists of 16 residues. V was cut by 3 bases and J by 0 bases, with 9 bases left in between. Per the germline V gene, CDR1 is MDHEN and CDR2 is SYDVKM. This chain's CDR3 is CASSFATSSGANVLTF. The CDR3 region has the DNA TGTGCCAGCAGTTTCGCCACTAGCTCTGGGGCCAACGTCCTGACTTTC.

This clonotype was recorded many times. This chain joins TRBV28 and TRBJ1-2; D might be TRBD1 (5 bases). Trimming left V 10 bases short and J 2 bases short, with 8 bases between. CDR1 is MDHEN and CDR2 is SYDVKM in the germline V gene. The CDR3 has 11 residues. In DNA form, the CDR3 reads TGTGCCACCGAGGGGAACTATGGCTACACCTTC. Encoded protein: CATEGNYGYTF.

This clonotype was seen at least ten times. The J gene is TRBJ2-2, the V gene TRBV28, with D hard to call. The germline CDR1 and CDR2 sequences are MDHEN and SYDVKM. The CDR3 contains 12 residues. Trimming removed 5 bases at V and 7 bases at J, with 8 bases between. The CDR3 sequence is CASSLPYGELFF. Written as DNA, the CDR3 is TGTGCCAGCAGTCTACCTTACGGGGAGCTGTTTTTT.

The gene calls are TRBV20-1 and TRBJ1-2, with D maybe TRBD1 (5 bases). The germline V gene has CDR1 DFQATT and CDR2 SNEGSKA (reference sequence). The ends were cut back, 5 bases at V and 6 bases at J, with 22 bases in the middle. This CDR3 has 15 amino acids. The CDR3 coding sequence is TGCAGTGCTGGCCCTGTATGGGGGGTGGAAGATGGCTACACCTTC. Protein: CSAGPVWGVEDGYTF.

Ten or more counts support this clonotype. V usage is TRBV6-1 and J usage is TRBJ1-1; 7 nucleotides agree with TRBD1. This CDR3 is 13 amino acids long. Unmatched junction bases numbered 0, after V lost 1 base and J lost 4 bases. Germline-derived CDR1 and CDR2 are MNHNS and SASEGT. The CDR3, as DNA: TGTGCCAGCAGTGAAGGGACAGGCACTGAAGCTTTCTTT. This codes for CASSEGTGTEAFF.

The V call is TRBV9, the J call TRBJ2-2; D not resolved. Germline assignment: CDR1 SGDLS and CDR2 YYNGEE. The length of the CDR3 is 14 residues. V lost 3 bases to trimming and J lost 0 bases, with 6 bases between them. The CDR3 nucleotides read TGTGCCAGCAGCGCAGTTCCGAACACCGGGGAGCTGTTTTTT. Translating it yields CASSAVPNTGELFF.

This clonotype was observed at least ten times. The genes are TRBV2 and TRBJ2-7; 13 bases map to TRBD2. The CDR3 length is 17 residues. The V gene end was trimmed by 3 bases and the J gene end by 0 bases; junction bases not matched to a gene: 5. The germline V gene encodes CDR1 SNHLY and CDR2 FYNNEI. The CDR3 nucleotides are TGTGCCAGCAGTGACATAAGACTAGCGGGAGGCTCCTACGAGCAGTACTTC. Protein: CASSDIRLAGGSYEQYF.

This chain connects TRBV4-1 to TRBJ2-7; 10 bases align to TRBD2. The junction had 7 bases not matched to a gene; V was cut back by 3 bases and J by 5 bases. CDR1 is MGHRA and CDR2 is YSYEKL in the germline V gene. This CDR3 contains 15 residues. The CDR3 sequence is CASSQGTGTSDEQYF. CDR3 in DNA: TGCGCCAGCAGCCAGGGGACCGGGACTAGCGACGAGCAGTACTTC.

The chain has TRBV24-1 and TRBJ2-1; 12 bases are a match to TRBD2. In germline, CDR1 is KGHDR, CDR2 SFDVKD. Losses at the gene ends were 5 bases for V and 7 bases for J; bases not matched to a gene: 8. There are 16 residues in the CDR3. CDR3 DNA: TGTGCCACCAGTGCGCTAGCGGGAGGGCCCTCAAATGAGCAGTTCTTC. This sequence encodes CATSALAGGPSNEQFF.

Only a few counts were recorded for this clonotype. The chain links TRBV6-5 to TRBJ2-6, with unresolved D. The V end was cut by 2 bases, the J end by 0 bases, with 8 bases between. CDR3 size: 16 residues. Germline CDR1 MNHEY, CDR2 SVGAGI. The CDR3 nucleotides read TGTGCCAGCAGTTACGGACGAAACTCTGGGGCCAACGTCCTGACTTTC. Encoded protein: CASSYGRNSGANVLTF.

The V gene is TRBV28, the J gene TRBJ2-2, with D maybe TRBD2 (6 bases). Germline V gene data show CDR1 as MDHEN and CDR2 as SYDVKM. The V end was cut by 0 bases, the J end by 2 bases, with 13 bases between. The CDR3 has 17 amino acids. The CDR3 DNA reads as TGTGCCAGCAGTTTATGGGTTCGGGACTCAAACACCGGGGAGCTGTTTTTT. This encodes CASSLWVRDSNTGELFF.

The chain is built from TRBV27 and TRBJ2-1; 9 positions match TRBD2. The J segment lost 7 bases and the V segment lost 7 bases, leaving 8 bases of the junction unmatched. This CDR3 has 14 residues. CDR1 is MNHEY and CDR2 is SMNVEV in the germline V gene (reference sequence). CDR3 sequence: CASKGASGENEQFF. CDR3 bases: TGTGCCAGCAAGGGGGCTAGCGGGGAGAATGAGCAGTTCTTC.

This clonotype was counted between two and nine times. This rearrangement joins TRBV4-1 to TRBJ1-5, with no clear D. V was cut by 0 bases and J by 3 bases, with 12 bases left in between. Germline V lookup: CDR1 MGHRA, CDR2 YSYEKL. CDR3 length: 16 amino acids. This CDR3 is CASSQDGARNNQPQHF. For the CDR3, the DNA is TGCGCCAGCAGCCAAGACGGTGCCAGGAACAATCAGCCCCAGCATTTT.

The V and J genes are TRBV10-3 and TRBJ2-3; the D gene could be TRBD1 or TRBD2 (7 bases each). The germline V gene encodes CDR1 ENHRY and CDR2 SYGVKD. The CDR3 is 15 residues long. Trimming pared 5 bases from V and 9 bases from J, leaving 21 bases between. The CDR3 is CAISRGVAGGDTQYF. CDR3 bases: TGTGCCATCAGTCGGGGAGTGGCAGGGGGGGACACGCAGTATTTT.

Many counts were recorded for this clonotype. The rearrangement uses TRBV12-5 and TRBJ2-1; D may match TRBD1 or TRBD2 (7 bases each). The CDR3 has 18 residues. Germline values: CDR1 LGHNT, CDR2 FRNRAP. V gave up 0 bases and J gave up 9 bases, with 24 bases separating them. CDR3 in amino acids: CASGLVLSGGGTFGEQFF. The CDR3 DNA reads TGTGCTAGTGGTTTGGTACTCTCAGGGGGGGGAACTTTTGGTGAGCAGTTCTTC.

This clonotype was seen a handful of times. The chain employs TRBV14 and TRBJ1-1; D not resolved. This CDR3 is built from 15 residues. The V and J ends lost 1 base and 10 bases respectively, with 19 bases between them. Per germline, CDR1 SGHDN and CDR2 FVKESK. The CDR3 here is CASSQGRQAYKAAFF. For the CDR3, the DNA is TGTGCCAGCAGCCAAGGTCGTCAGGCTTACAAGGCAGCTTTCTTT.

This clonotype came up a few times. A much larger clonotype is one base distant, so this may be a read error. The chain couples TRBV2 to TRBJ1-5; D not certain. The germline CDR1 and CDR2 sequences are SNHLY and FYNNEI. The CDR3 totals 12 residues. CDR3 bases: TGTGTCACCCGACGAGGCAATCAGCCCCAGCATTTT. Residues: CVTRRGNQPQHF. Full variable domain (remainder filled in from reference TRBV2 and TRBJ1-5): EPEVTQTPSHQVTQMGQEVILRCVPISNHLYFYWYRQILGQKVEFLVSFYNNEISEKSEIFDDQFSVERPDGSNFTLKIRSTKLEDSAMYFCVTRRGNQPQHFGDGTRLSIL.